The next 28 T cell receptor beta chains were all read from a single sample in a study of T cell repertoires in cytomegalovirus infection. Each CDR3 protein gets one entry after TCRdb re-called the reads with MiXCR. This sample has some 920,000 distinct CDR3 sequences, with around 29% found just once. For these receptors, no antigen is known. This sample comprised cultured CD8+ T cells from PBMCs, obtained from culture after CMV antigen stimulation. The receptors derive from a human donor in good health (CMV status not recorded). Some clones in this sample may be carry-over from other donors' samples.

This clonotype has ten or more counts. CDR3 sequence: CASSLPGTTGYNEQFF. The CDR3 bases are TGTGCCAGCAGCCTGCCCGGGACTACCGGGTACAATGAGCAGTTCTTC. The J gene is TRBJ2-1, the V gene TRBV7-2; 7 bases map to TRBD2. The CDR3 is 16 amino acids. Unmatched junction bases numbered 11, after V lost 5 bases and J lost 4 bases. Germline V gives CDR1 SGHTA, CDR2 FQGNSA.

This clonotype was seen repeatedly, ten times or more. The gene calls are TRBV27 and TRBJ1-3; no definite D call. Trimming pared 2 bases from V and 0 bases from J, leaving 8 bases between. The CDR3 has 15 amino acids. Germline V gene lookup returns CDR1 MNHEY and CDR2 SMNVEV (reference sequence). The CDR3 loop is CASSLQFDSGNTIYF. CDR3 nucleotide sequence: TGTGCCAGCAGTTTACAGTTCGACTCTGGAAACACCATATATTTT.

J is TRBJ2-2 and V is TRBV6-6; 11 nucleotides line up with TRBD2. Per the germline V gene, CDR1 is MNHNY and CDR2 is SVGAGI (reference sequence). The CDR3 loop spans 15 amino acids. The ends lost 1 base at V and 5 bases at J; junction bases unmatched: 0. CDR3 sequence: CASSYLAGGTGELFF. In DNA form, the CDR3 reads TGTGCCAGCAGTTACTTAGCGGGGGGGACCGGGGAGCTGTTTTTT.

The chain combines TRBV6-5 with TRBJ1-1, with D unclear. CDR1 MNHEY and CDR2 SVGAGI come from the germline V gene. Trimming left V 2 bases short and J 0 bases short, with 16 bases between. The CDR3 totals 17 residues. CDR3 region: CASSYGAGYLMNTEAFF. The CDR3 nucleotides are TGTGCCAGCAGTTACGGCGCGGGCTACCTCATGAACACTGAAGCTTTCTTT.

This clonotype showed up just a few times. J is TRBJ2-7 and V is TRBV12-3 or TRBV12-4; D could derive from TRBD1 or TRBD2 (5 bases each). The CDR3 loop spans 15 amino acids. Trimming cost V 6 bases and J 2 bases, with 17 bases left between them. The CDR3 sequence: CASSYETGATYEQYF. Here the CDR3 DNA reads TGTGCCAGCAGCTATGAAACCGGGGCCACCTACGAGCAGTACTTC.

The chain links TRBV27 to TRBJ2-5; 9 positions agree with TRBD1. Per germline, CDR1 MNHEY and CDR2 SMNVEV (reference sequence). The CDR3 runs to 16 residues. J was trimmed by 0 bases and V by 6 bases; bases with no gene match: 8. The CDR3 is CASRPKDRGYQETQYF. DNA of the CDR3: TGTGCCAGCAGACCAAAGGACAGGGGCTACCAAGAGACCCAGTACTTC.

Worth noting for this clonotype: Relative to the germline gene, one junction end is altered; a read error may explain this. The chain carries TRBV27 and TRBJ1-2; tentatively, D is TRBD1 (6 bases). Germline V gene data show CDR1 as MNHEY and CDR2 as SMNVEV (reference sequence). The CDR3 length is 13 residues. Here the CDR3 DNA reads TGTGTCAGCAGTTTCCGGGACACCTATGGCTACACCTTC. Encoded protein: CVSSFRDTYGYTF.

CDR3: CASSLEDRNNQPQHF. The DNA of the CDR3 is TGTGCCAGCAGCTTGGAGGACAGAAACAATCAGCCCCAGCATTTT. V gene TRBV5-5 combines with J gene TRBJ1-5, with D maybe TRBD1 (6 bases). The CDR3 has 15 residues. Germline V gene lookup returns CDR1 SGHKS and CDR2 YYEKEE (reference sequence). The V end was cut by 0 bases, the J end by 3 bases, with 10 bases between.

The chain uses TRBV20-1 and TRBJ2-5, with D perhaps being TRBD1 or TRBD2 (5 bases each). Looked up from germline, CDR1 is DFQATT and CDR2 is SNEGSKA (reference sequence). CDR3 length: 14 residues. Trimming took 5 bases from V and 4 from J, leaving 17 bases between them. CDR3 DNA: TGCAGTGCTGGGACCACCCGGTGGGGAGAGACCCAGTACTTC. Encoded protein: CSAGTTRWGETQYF.

This chain uses TRBV28 with TRBJ2-7; D is perhaps TRBD1 (7 bases). The CDR3 extends over 14 amino acids. Germline CDR1 MDHEN, CDR2 SYDVKM. V was shortened by 4 bases and J by 3 bases, with 13 bases between the two germline ends. The CDR3 DNA reads TGTGCCAGCAGTTCCGCGGGACAGTTCTACGAGCAGTACGTC. Protein: CASSSAGQFYEQYV.

This clonotype was found many times. The chain is built from TRBV7-2 and TRBJ2-3, with D unclear. V dropped 4 bases and J dropped 3 bases, with 14 bases sitting between them. The CDR3 sequence is 15 residues long. Germline loops: CDR1 SGHTA, CDR2 FQGNSA. The DNA of the CDR3 is TGTGCCAGCAGCTCCGGCCTAGGTGGGACAGATACGCAGTATTTT. Translation gives CASSSGLGGTDTQYF.

V is TRBV27 and J is TRBJ1-6; 8 bases are shared with TRBD1. Losses at the gene ends were 6 bases for V and 7 bases for J; bases not matched to a gene: 2. The CDR3 is 13 residues long. Germline loops: CDR1 MNHEY, CDR2 SMNVEV (reference sequence). Written as DNA, the CDR3 is TGTGCCAGCAGGGGACAGGCAAATTCACCCCTCCACTTT. Its translation is CASRGQANSPLHF.

The V gene is TRBV7-6, the J gene TRBJ2-3; D is perhaps TRBD2 (6 bases). Germline-derived CDR1 and CDR2 are SGHVS and FNYEAQ. V was clipped by 5 bases and J by 2 bases, with 14 bases between them. CDR3 length: 15 residues. The DNA of the CDR3 is TGTGCCAGCAGCCGCTTTGCGGGGCCCACAGATACGCAGTATTTT. It codes for CASSRFAGPTDTQYF.

This clonotype was seen repeatedly, ten times or more. The chain carries TRBV7-6 and TRBJ2-2; D is ambiguous. Germline V gene lookup returns CDR1 SGHVS and CDR2 FNYEAQ. This CDR3 has 14 residues. The ends were cut back, 1 base at V and 5 bases at J, with 8 bases in the middle. The DNA for the CDR3 is TGTGCCAGCAGCTTAGAACCCGTAACCGGGGAGCTGTTTTTT. This codes for CASSLEPVTGELFF. Based on the CDR3 plus reference TRBV7-6 and TRBJ2-2, the full variable domain is GAGVSQSPRYKVTKRGQDVALRCDPISGHVSLYWYRQALGQGPEFLTYFNYEAQQDKSGLPNDRFSAERPEGSISTLTIQRTEQRDSAMYRCASSLEPVTGELFFGEGSRLTVL.

This clonotype was seen at least ten times. The rearrangement joins TRBV7-6 to TRBJ2-2, with D tentatively TRBD1 (5 bases). The CDR3 loop spans 14 amino acids. Germline CDR1 and CDR2: SGHVS and FNYEAQ. Trimming cost V 1 base and J 6 bases, with 9 bases left between them. The CDR3 DNA follows: TGTGCCAGCAGCTTAGACGAAGGGGCCGGGGAGCTGTTTTTT. Its translation is CASSLDEGAGELFF.

At least ten counts were recorded for this clonotype. The chain has TRBV7-9 and TRBJ1-3, with 10 bases fitting TRBD1. V shed 5 bases, J shed 3 bases, and the junction held 7 bases outside the gene matches. The CDR3 runs to 16 residues. CDR1 and CDR2 (germline): SEHNR, FQNEAQ (reference sequence). In DNA, the CDR3 is TGTGCCAGCAGCCCAGCCGGGACAGGGGTTGGAAACACCATATATTTT. Translating it yields CASSPAGTGVGNTIYF.

This clonotype was observed at least ten times. The rearrangement links TRBV7-6 to TRBJ2-1, with D perhaps matching TRBD1 or TRBD2 (6 bases each). CDR1 SGHVS and CDR2 FNYEAQ come from the germline V gene. V was shortened by 3 bases and J by 6 bases, with 12 bases between the two germline ends. The CDR3 has 14 residues. This CDR3 reads CASSFWGARNEQFF. CDR3 in DNA: TGTGCCAGCAGCTTTTGGGGGGCGCGCAATGAGCAGTTCTTC.

The V call is TRBV10-3, the J call TRBJ1-4; TRBD1 might be the D (6 bases). This CDR3 contains 16 residues. V lost 3 bases and J lost 3, with 14 bases in between. CDR1 is ENHRY and CDR2 is SYGVKD in the germline V gene. CDR3 sequence reads: CAISEGGLTSNEKLFF. The CDR3 nucleotides are TGTGCCATCAGTGAAGGGGGACTGACATCTAATGAAAAACTGTTTTTT.

This clonotype has only a few counts. The chain uses TRBV10-3 and TRBJ2-7; TRBD1 agrees at 10 bases. J gave up 5 bases and V 3 bases, and 7 bases lay outside the gene matches. The CDR3 has 15 residues. Germline loops: CDR1 ENHRY, CDR2 SYGVKD. CDR3 nucleotides: TGTGCCATCAGTGATCCGGGACAGGGGAACCACGAGCAGTACGTC. Translating gives CAISDPGQGNHEQYV.

The CDR3: CSARDFHLSSYNEQFF. In nucleotides, the CDR3 is TGCAGTGCTAGAGATTTTCACCTTAGCTCCTACAATGAGCAGTTCTTC. The chain couples TRBV20-1 to TRBJ2-1; no reliable D call. The germline gives CDR1 DFQATT, CDR2 SNEGSKA (reference sequence). With 0 bases removed from V and 0 bases from J, the gap between germline ends came to 12 bases. The CDR3 contains 16 residues.

In its sample, this clonotype was seen once. The V gene is TRBV5-1, the J gene TRBJ2-5, with 8 bases that match TRBD1. V was pared by 3 bases and J by 3 bases, with 10 bases of the junction left unmatched. Germline V lookup: CDR1 SGHRS, CDR2 YFSETQ. The CDR3 loop spans 16 amino acids. CDR3 coding DNA: TGCGCCAGCAGCTATCCACAGGGGGGAGGCGAAGAGACCCAGTACTTC. Translation gives CASSYPQGGGEETQYF.

J is TRBJ1-2 and V is TRBV6-2 or TRBV6-3; D uncertain. This CDR3 is 11 amino acids long. Germline V CDR1 and CDR2: MNHEY, SVGEGT. V was pared by 5 bases and J by 5 bases, with 6 bases between. CDR3 bases: TGTGCCAGCAGTCCAGAGTATGGCTACACCTTC. Translating it yields CASSPEYGYTF.

This clonotype was counted many times. The chain couples TRBV7-6 to TRBJ1-1, with TRBD1 matching 7 bases. Unmatched junction bases numbered 7, after V lost 3 bases and J lost 0 bases. The CDR3 totals 16 residues. Looked up from germline, CDR1 is SGHVS and CDR2 is FNYEAQ. The CDR3 spells CASSFNRTGMNTEAFF. For the CDR3, the DNA is TGTGCCAGCAGCTTTAATAGGACAGGCATGAACACTGAAGCTTTCTTT.

The rearrangement uses TRBV4-1 and TRBJ1-1; unclear D gene. The CDR3 has 13 amino acids. V was pared by 2 bases and J by 4 bases, with 8 bases between. From germline, CDR1 is MGHRA and CDR2 YSYEKL. CDR3 sequence (DNA): TGCGCCAGCAGCCAATCCTTGGCCACTGAAGCTTTCTTT. Its protein product is CASSQSLATEAFF.

This clonotype was seen a handful of times. V usage is TRBV6-5 and J usage is TRBJ1-2; TRBD1 agrees at 7 bases. Germline-derived CDR1 and CDR2 are MNHEY and SVGAGI. V gave up 5 bases and J gave up 5 bases; unmatched junction bases: 20. The CDR3 has 18 amino acids. The CDR3 DNA is TGTGCCAGCAGTCAAACCGGGACAGATGGAGCTGGTGGATATGGCTACACCTTC. This gives the protein CASSQTGTDGAGGYGYTF.

This clonotype was counted ten times or more. The rearrangement joins TRBV6-2 or TRBV6-3 to TRBJ1-1, with D perhaps TRBD1 (6 bases). CDR1 and CDR2 from the germline V gene are MNHEY and SVGEGT. V lost 0 bases and J lost 0, with 14 bases in between. The CDR3 has 17 residues. CDR3 protein: CASSYSRTAPMNTEAFF. The CDR3 region has the DNA TGTGCCAGCAGTTACTCAAGGACAGCCCCGATGAACACTGAAGCTTTCTTT.

V usage is TRBV6-2 or TRBV6-3 and J usage is TRBJ1-2; D unresolved. Trimming took 0 bases from V and 0 from J, leaving 11 bases between them. This CDR3 has 16 amino acids. Germline CDR1 is MNHEY and CDR2 is SVGEGT. CDR3 nucleotides: TGTGCCAGCAGTTACTCGACTGCCGAGTCTAACTATGGCTACACCTTC. Its protein is CASSYSTAESNYGYTF.

The J gene is TRBJ1-6, the V gene TRBV27; a weak D match, TRBD1 (5 bases). The CDR3 consists of 14 residues. V gave up 2 bases and J gave up 10 bases, with 12 bases separating them. Germline V gives CDR1 MNHEY, CDR2 SMNVEV (reference sequence). The CDR3 region is CASSLQGVRSPLHF. Here the CDR3 DNA reads TGTGCCAGCAGTTTACAAGGGGTTAGGTCACCCCTCCACTTT.